These 21 T cell receptor beta chains were sequenced from one sample in a study of blood T cell repertoires in COVID-19. The repertoire was sequenced with immunoSEQ multiplex PCR; TCRdb's copy has only in-frame clones and lacks some. This repertoire shows under 170,000 clones, 65% to 90% found once; its top ten account for roughly 3.5%. The source material was peripheral blood. These receptors were collected from a man in his sixties or seventies with acute or convalescent COVID-19.

The chain is built from TRBV3-1 (or the pseudogene TRBV3-2) and TRBJ2-1; 7 bases line up with TRBD2. The V gene's germline CDR1 is LGHDT and CDR2 YNNKEL (reference sequence). V lost 0 bases, J lost 4 bases, and 15 bases stayed unmatched. The CDR3 spans 19 residues. Here the CDR3 DNA reads TGTGCCAGCAGCCAAGATAAGACGGGAGGTTCTATATTTTACAATGAGCAGTTCTTC. Amino acids: CASSQDKTGGSIFYNEQFF.

This clone was counted a single time. CDR3 sequence: CASSQEPKSGANVLTF. CDR3 sequence (DNA): TGCGCCAGCAGCCAAGAACCTAAATCTGGGGCCAACGTCCTGACTTTC. The chain is built from TRBV4-3 and TRBJ2-6; D is undetermined. The CDR3 totals 16 residues. Germline values: CDR1 LGHNA, CDR2 YSLEER. Trimming took 0 bases from V and 1 from J, leaving 7 bases between them.

V and J are TRBV9 and TRBJ2-1, with 7 bases lining up with TRBD2. Per germline, CDR1 SGDLS and CDR2 YYNGEE. Unmatched junction bases numbered 10, after V lost 3 bases and J lost 4 bases. The length of the CDR3 is 16 residues. In DNA, the CDR3 is TGTGCCAGCAGCGCCTCGGGACTACCATCTTACAATGAGCAGTTCTTC. This sequence encodes CASSASGLPSYNEQFF.

This sequence joins TRBV7-9 and TRBJ1-3, with D unresolved. The germline V gene encodes CDR1 SEHNR and CDR2 FQNEAQ (reference sequence). This CDR3 has 13 amino acids. V gave up 4 bases and J gave up 1 base, with 5 bases separating them. CDR3 nucleotides: TGTGCCAGCAGCTGGGCTTCTGGAAACACCATATATTTT. It yields the protein CASSWASGNTIYF.

The chain joins TRBV18 to TRBJ2-6; 9 bases are shared with TRBD1. Germline-derived CDR1 and CDR2 are KGHSH and LQKENI. After removal of 3 bases from V and 2 bases from J, the junction contained 5 bases not matched to a gene. CDR3 length: 17 residues. The DNA for the CDR3 is TGTGCCAGCTCACCCCGGGACAGGGTAACTGGGGCCAACGTCCTGACTTTC. Its protein product is CASSPRDRVTGANVLTF. The full variable domain, completed using reference TRBV18 and TRBJ2-6, is NAGVMQNPRHLVRRRGQEARLRCSPMKGHSHVYWYRQLPEEGLKFMVYLQKENIIDESGMPKERFSAEFPKEGPSILRIQQVVRGDSAAYFCASSPRDRVTGANVLTFGAGSRLTVL.

The rearrangement links TRBV28 to TRBJ1-4; 11 positions match TRBD1. The CDR3 runs 14 residues. The germline V gene encodes CDR1 MDHEN and CDR2 SYDVKM. V lost 6 bases to trimming and J lost 8 bases; unmatched junction nucleotides: 5. This CDR3 is CASRDRGREEKLFF. The CDR3 region has the DNA TGTGCCAGCAGGGACAGGGGGCGGGAGGAAAAACTGTTTTTT.

This rearrangement joins TRBV19 to TRBJ2-5, with D possibly being TRBD2 (6 bases). Germline CDR1 and CDR2: LNHDA and SQIVND (reference sequence). The ends were cut back, 6 bases at V and 4 bases at J, with 15 bases in the middle. The CDR3 has 14 amino acids. The CDR3 DNA follows: TGTGCCAGTAGCACCCAGCCCGGGGGAGAGACCCAGTACTTC. This translates into CASSTQPGGETQYF.

J is TRBJ1-1 and V is TRBV10-3, with D uncertain. CDR3 length: 15 residues. Germline V gene data show CDR1 as ENHRY and CDR2 as SYGVKD. Trimming took 0 bases from V and 0 from J, leaving 8 bases between them. The CDR3 nucleotides are TGTGCCATCAGTGAGTCGCTGGGAGTGAACACTGAAGCTTTCTTT. It encodes CAISESLGVNTEAFF.

As DNA, the CDR3 is TGTGCCAGCAGCTTAGCGAGGGGGCTTACTGAAGCTTTCTTT. It specifies CASSLARGLTEAFF. This chain uses TRBV7-2 with TRBJ1-1, with 7 nucleotides matching TRBD1. The germline gives CDR1 SGHTA, CDR2 FQGNSA. V shed 0 bases and J 5 bases; nucleotides not matched to a gene: 3. The CDR3 is made up of 14 amino acids.

The V gene is TRBV4-3, the J gene TRBJ2-1; TRBD2 agrees at 16 bases. The CDR3 spans 15 residues. V gave up 4 bases and J gave up 9 bases; unmatched junction bases: 3. The germline V gene has CDR1 LGHNA and CDR2 YSLEER. CDR3 protein: CASSLGLAGGGEQFF. The CDR3 nucleotides are TGCGCCAGCAGCCTGGGACTAGCGGGAGGGGGTGAGCAGTTCTTC.

The chain recombines TRBV14 with TRBJ2-3; tentatively, D is TRBD2 (5 bases). Trimming took 4 bases from V and 7 from J, leaving 18 bases between them. The CDR3 is 15 residues long. From germline, CDR1 is SGHDN and CDR2 FVKESK. CDR3 sequence reads: CASSLLVGPTNTQYF. The CDR3 bases are TGTGCCAGCAGCCTACTAGTTGGGCCTACGAATACGCAGTATTTT.

V gene TRBV7-9 combines with J gene TRBJ1-1; possibly TRBD1 for D (5 bases). V lost 3 bases, J lost 1 base, and 6 bases lay in between. Germline lookup yields CDR1 SEHNR and CDR2 FQNEAQ (reference sequence). This CDR3 comprises 13 residues. The CDR3 sequence is CASSFQGNTEAFF. CDR3 DNA sequence: TGTGCCAGCAGCTTCCAGGGGAACACTGAAGCTTTCTTT.

The chain has TRBV7-9 and TRBJ2-1; TRBD2 matches at 8 bases. V trimming: 1 base; J trimming: 16 bases; junction bases outside the gene matches: 6. Germline-derived CDR1 and CDR2 are SEHNR and FQNEAQ (reference sequence). This CDR3 comprises 12 residues. The DNA for the CDR3 is TGTGCCAGCAGCTTAGTCTCCGGGACTAGTTTCTTC. This codes for CASSLVSGTSFF.

The chain joins TRBV24-1 to TRBJ2-4, with TRBD1 matching over 8 bases. The germline V gene has CDR1 KGHDR and CDR2 SFDVKD. CDR3 length equals 16 residues. V was clipped by 3 bases and J by 10 bases; unmatched bases: 13. CDR3 region: CATSDPGQGRAGIQYF. The CDR3 coding sequence is TGTGCCACCAGTGATCCCGGACAGGGACGGGCCGGAATTCAGTACTTC.

The chain employs TRBV28 and TRBJ1-2; TRBD1 matches at 10 bases. Germline V gene data show CDR1 as MDHEN and CDR2 as SYDVKM. The V segment lost 7 bases and the J segment 6 bases; nucleotides outside the gene matches: 5. The CDR3 is 13 residues long. The CDR3 coding sequence is TGTGCCAGCAAGACAGGGGGCGCAGATGGCTACACCTTC. It specifies CASKTGGADGYTF.

V and J are TRBV19 and TRBJ2-7, with D maybe TRBD1 (6 bases). This CDR3 has 13 residues. Between the trimmed V and J ends, which lost 5 bases and 4 bases, there was a span of 12 bases. Germline V gene sequence: CDR1 LNHDA, CDR2 SQIVND (reference sequence). For the CDR3, the DNA is TGTGCCAGTAGTCCCAAGGGGGAATACGAGCAGTACTTC. This sequence encodes CASSPKGEYEQYF.

The CDR3 loop reads CASSQERTVPMNTEAFF. In nucleotides, the CDR3 is TGCGCCAGCAGCCAAGAAAGAACAGTTCCCATGAACACTGAAGCTTTCTTT. The chain couples TRBV4-1 to TRBJ1-1; D is uncertain. The length of the CDR3 is 17 residues. The germline V gene encodes CDR1 MGHRA and CDR2 YSYEKL. Trimming pared 0 bases from V and 0 bases from J, leaving 14 bases between.

The chain uses TRBV6-6 and TRBJ2-7; 12 bases are a match to TRBD2. The CDR3 has 17 residues. J was trimmed by 0 bases and V by 5 bases; bases with no gene match: 8. Germline values: CDR1 MNHNY, CDR2 SVGAGI (reference sequence). CDR3: CASSRLAGDPSSYEQYF. CDR3 coding DNA: TGTGCCAGCAGTCGACTAGCGGGAGACCCCAGCTCCTACGAGCAGTACTTC.

The rearrangement joins TRBV27 to TRBJ2-1, with TRBD2 matching over 13 bases. The CDR3 length is 16 residues. Germline CDR1 reads MNHEY; CDR2 reads SMNVEV (reference sequence). After removal of 5 bases from V and 15 bases from J, the junction contained 16 bases not matched to a gene. Written as DNA, the CDR3 is TGTGCCAGCAGTCTAAGGGGGGGACTAGCGGGATCGGGAGGGTTCTTC. Encoded protein: CASSLRGGLAGSGGFF.

This clone appeared a single time. CDR3 region: CATSDGTYEQYF. The CDR3 nucleotides read TGTGCCACCAGTGACGGGACCTACGAGCAGTACTTC. This chain uses TRBV24-1 with TRBJ2-7; tentative D call: TRBD2 (5 bases). Deletions cut 4 bases from V and 2 bases from J, with 5 bases between. This CDR3 is 12 amino acids long. Germline V gene lookup returns CDR1 KGHDR and CDR2 SFDVKD.

This clone was counted only a few times. The rearrangement uses TRBV9 and TRBJ2-3; TRBD2 matches at 9 bases. Trimming at V came to 1 base and at J to 1 base, leaving 1 base not matched to a gene. CDR1 and CDR2 from the germline V gene are SGDLS and YYNGEE. The CDR3 is 15 amino acids. This CDR3 reads CASSVRLAGTDTQYF. CDR3 sequence (DNA): TGTGCCAGCAGCGTACGACTAGCGGGCACAGATACGCAGTATTTT.